Below are 26 T cell receptor beta chains sequenced from a single sample in a study of cytotoxic CD8 clonotypes in ibrutinib-treated CLL. Clones were read by immunoSEQ multiplex PCR, and TCRdb kept only the in-frame ones, dropping some. The data hold more than 70,000 clones, with 75% to 85% observed a single time. Material: PBMCs, obtained after 12 months of ibrutinib treatment. The origin of the receptors is a human donor with chronic lymphocytic leukemia.

The V gene is TRBV5-8, the J gene TRBJ1-1, with unresolved D. CDR1 and CDR2 from the germline V gene are SGHTS and YDEGEE. V was shortened by 7 bases and J by 6 bases, with 10 bases between the two germline ends. The CDR3 contains 11 residues. CDR3 nucleotides: TGTGCCAGCCAACGGGGTTCTGAAGCTTTCTTT. This translates into CASQRGSEAFF.

The V call is TRBV7-9, the J call TRBJ1-1; 7 nucleotides align to TRBD1. V shed 5 bases and J 1 base; nucleotides not matched to a gene: 4. Germline V CDR1 and CDR2: SEHNR, FQNEAQ (reference sequence). The CDR3 has 14 amino acids. The CDR3 reads CASSGRTGNTEAFF. The DNA of the CDR3 is TGTGCCAGCAGCGGGAGGACAGGGAACACTGAAGCTTTCTTT.

This chain joins TRBV6-5 and TRBJ2-7; 7 positions agree with TRBD1. Germline CDR1 MNHEY, CDR2 SVGAGI. Unmatched junction bases numbered 12, after V lost 11 bases and J lost 2 bases. This CDR3 comprises 14 residues. For the CDR3, the DNA is TGTGCCGGCACCCCGGGACAGTTGGCCTACGAGCAGTACTTC. The encoded protein is CAGTPGQLAYEQYF.

The chain recombines TRBV6-1 with TRBJ2-1; the D is unclear. The CDR3 runs 13 residues. Trimming stripped 0 bases from V and 10 bases from J, with 10 bases between. Germline CDR1 MNHNS, CDR2 SASEGT. CDR3 coding DNA: TGTGCCAGCAGTGAAGCGGACCGCCGGGAGCAGTTCTTC. Its protein product is CASSEADRREQFF.

The chain carries TRBV6-5 and TRBJ2-7, with TRBD2 as a possible D gene (6 bases). Germline V CDR1 and CDR2: MNHEY, SVGAGI. The CDR3 totals 14 residues. Trimming took off 7 bases at V and 2 bases at J, with 15 bases between the two ends. This CDR3 reads CASTPTGLPYEQYF. The CDR3 DNA is TGTGCCAGCACCCCAACGGGACTCCCCTACGAGCAGTACTTC.

The rearrangement uses TRBV7-2 and TRBJ2-5; 9 bases fit TRBD1. The CDR3 is 17 amino acids. With 4 bases clipped from V and 4 bases from J, the junction kept 13 bases outside the gene matches. Germline V lookup: CDR1 SGHTA, CDR2 FQGNSA. CDR3 DNA: TGTGCCAGCAGCTCCACGTCGGGACAGGGTGTGGGAGAGACCCAGTACTTC. Protein sequence: CASSSTSGQGVGETQYF.

The chain employs TRBV5-1 and TRBJ1-6, with 11 bases matching TRBD1. This CDR3 spans 15 amino acids. The V segment lost 4 bases and the J segment 7 bases; nucleotides outside the gene matches: 4. CDR1 is SGHRS, CDR2 YFSETQ, per germline. The CDR3 region has the DNA TGCGCCAGCAGCGTGAGGGACAGGGGGAATTCACCCCTCCACTTT. Residues: CASSVRDRGNSPLHF.

The chain links TRBV9 to TRBJ2-3; no reliable D call. CDR3 length equals 14 residues. Germline V gene lookup returns CDR1 SGDLS and CDR2 YYNGEE. V was cut by 3 bases and J by 6 bases, with 14 bases left in between. Written as DNA, the CDR3 is TGTGCCAGCAGCGCCTACCTCGGAGCGGATACGCAGTATTTT. It is translated as CASSAYLGADTQYF.

This chain uses TRBV23-1 with TRBJ2-7; no reliable D call. TRBV23-1 is an ORF, with its function uncertain. The ends were cut back, 0 bases at V and 0 bases at J, with 15 bases in the middle. This CDR3 comprises 17 residues. As DNA, the CDR3 is TGCGCCAGCAGTCAATCTACGGCTGGGGTACCCTCCTACGAGCAGTACTTC. Translated, it gives CASSQSTAGVPSYEQYF.

This chain joins TRBV5-1 and TRBJ1-2; 7 bases are shared with TRBD1. Germline CDR1 reads SGHRS; CDR2 reads YFSETQ. The CDR3 totals 17 residues. With 1 base clipped from V and 0 bases from J, the junction kept 9 bases outside the gene matches. CDR3 sequence: CASSLWDRRRTNYGYTF. CDR3 in DNA: TGCGCCAGCAGCTTGTGGGACAGACGACGGACTAACTATGGCTACACCTTC. Complete variable domain (other parts from reference TRBV5-1 and TRBJ1-2): KAGVTQTPRYLIKTRGQQVTLSCSPISGHRSVSWYQQTPGQGLQFLFEYFSETQRNKGNFPGRFSGRQFSNSRSEMNVSTLELGDSALYLCASSLWDRRRTNYGYTFGSGTRLTVV.

V gene TRBV7-9 combines with J gene TRBJ2-4, with D maybe TRBD2 (6 bases). The CDR3 has 14 residues. From germline, CDR1 is SEHNR and CDR2 FQNEAQ (reference sequence). The V gene lost 3 bases and the J gene lost 0 bases, with 6 bases spanning the gap. The CDR3 is CASSLGGAKNIQYF. CDR3 coding DNA: TGTGCCAGCAGCTTGGGGGGAGCCAAAAACATTCAGTACTTC.

This rearrangement joins TRBV12-5 to TRBJ2-1, with 8 bases identical to TRBD1. Trimming removed 3 bases from V and 2 bases from J; junction bases left unmatched: 6. Germline CDR1 LGHNT, CDR2 FRNRAP. The CDR3 runs 16 residues. Written as DNA, the CDR3 is TGTGCTAGTGGTTTAGGGCAGGGGGCGACCTACAATGAGCAGTTCTTC. Amino acid sequence: CASGLGQGATYNEQFF.

There are a few counts of this clone. The chain uses TRBV28 and TRBJ1-5, with 7 nucleotides matching TRBD1. This CDR3 is 11 amino acids long. V shed 6 bases, J shed 11 bases, and the junction held 4 bases outside the gene matches. The germline gives CDR1 MDHEN, CDR2 SYDVKM. The CDR3, as DNA: TGTGCCAGCAGACTCGACAGGGCCCAGCATTTT. Protein: CASRLDRAQHF.

The gene calls are TRBV5-1 and TRBJ1-1, with TRBD1 as a possible D gene (5 bases). Trimming took off 5 bases at V and 1 base at J, with 9 bases between the two ends. The germline CDR1 and CDR2 sequences are SGHRS and YFSETQ. CDR3 length: 13 residues. CDR3 nucleotides: TGCGCCAGCAGTAGACAGCAGAACACTGAAGCTTTCTTT. Translated, it gives CASSRQQNTEAFF.

The CDR3 DNA reads TGTGCCAGCAGCCCCAGGGACAGGGATGGCTACACCTTC. Amino acid sequence: CASSPRDRDGYTF. The chain has TRBV7-2 and TRBJ1-2; 9 bases align to TRBD1. Germline CDR1 and CDR2: SGHTA and FQGNSA. This CDR3 spans 13 amino acids. J was trimmed by 6 bases and V by 5 bases; bases with no gene match: 4.

The gene calls are TRBV9 and TRBJ2-7; the D gene is possibly TRBD2 (6 bases). V lost 2 bases, J lost 3 bases, and 12 bases lay in between. The CDR3 loop spans 14 amino acids. Per the germline V gene, CDR1 is SGDLS and CDR2 is YYNGEE. CDR3 region: CASSVAPGDYEQYF. In DNA form, the CDR3 reads TGTGCCAGCAGCGTGGCCCCGGGAGACTACGAGCAGTACTTC.

This chain links TRBV19 with TRBJ1-4; D gene uncertain. V was trimmed by 3 bases and J by 2 bases, leaving 19 bases between them. The CDR3 extends over 18 amino acids. Germline V gives CDR1 LNHDA, CDR2 SQIVND (reference sequence). The CDR3 region is CASSMAGRSAVTNEKLFF. The CDR3 coding sequence is TGTGCCAGTAGTATGGCAGGCCGTTCGGCGGTGACTAATGAAAAACTGTTTTTT.

The chain uses TRBV2 and TRBJ1-2; D might be TRBD1 (6 bases). Germline loops: CDR1 SNHLY, CDR2 FYNNEI. The CDR3 consists of 12 residues. V lost 6 bases and J lost 6, with 11 bases in between. The CDR3 is CASSRGWDGYTF. CDR3 nucleotides: TGTGCCAGCAGCAGGGGATGGGATGGCTACACCTTC. The full variable domain, rest sourced from reference TRBV2 and TRBJ1-2, is EPEVTQTPSHQVTQMGQEVILRCVPISNHLYFYWYRQILGQKVEFLVSFYNNEISEKSEIFDDQFSVERPDGSNFTLKIRSTKLEDSAMYFCASSRGWDGYTFGSGTRLTVV.

The chain carries TRBV7-2 and TRBJ1-4, with 10 bases fitting TRBD1. The V gene end was trimmed by 1 base and the J gene end by 5 bases; junction bases not matched to a gene: 4. Germline lookup yields CDR1 SGHTA and CDR2 FQGNSA. The CDR3 extends over 16 amino acids. Here the CDR3 DNA reads TGTGCCAGCAGCTTAGGCCCGGGACAGGGGAATGAAAAACTGTTTTTT. Translation gives CASSLGPGQGNEKLFF.

This rearrangement joins TRBV4-2 to TRBJ2-7, with 9 bases identical to TRBD2. V lost 1 base and J lost 5; bases outside the gene matches: 6. From germline, CDR1 is LGHNA and CDR2 YNFKEQ. CDR3 length: 15 residues. This CDR3 is CASSQGLAGIHEQYF. In DNA form, the CDR3 reads TGTGCCAGCAGCCAAGGCCTAGCGGGGATCCACGAGCAGTACTTC.

This chain uses TRBV7-9 with TRBJ2-7; no clear D gene. V shed 5 bases and J shed 5 bases, with 10 bases lying between them. CDR3 length: 12 residues. CDR1 SEHNR and CDR2 FQNEAQ come from the germline V gene (reference sequence). CDR3 in amino acids: CASSPTFNEQYF. DNA for the CDR3: TGTGCCAGCAGCCCCACGTTCAACGAGCAGTACTTC.

The rearrangement links TRBV27 to TRBJ2-5, with D unresolved. The assigned J gene may be wrong: the sequence end matches TRBJ2-7 better. CDR1 and CDR2 (germline): MNHEY, SMNVEV (reference sequence). The CDR3 length is 12 residues. The CDR3 spells CASSGWGYEQYF. CDR3 nucleotides: TGTGCCAGCAGTGGGTGGGGTTACGAGCAGTACTTC.

This chain joins TRBV12-1 and TRBJ2-5; the table gives TRBD2 as D, unverified against the DNA. TRBV12-1 corresponds to a pseudogene. The CDR3 covers 17 residues. CDR3 DNA sequence: TGTGCCAGCAGCTCCGGACCTCGGGGGGCCCCCCGAGAGACCCAGTACTTC. It yields the protein CASSSGPRGAPRETQYF.

This clone was observed many times. The gene calls are TRBV6-1 and TRBJ2-1; TRBD2 might be the D (5 bases). With 2 bases removed from V and 9 bases from J, the gap between germline ends came to 17 bases. This CDR3 contains 15 residues. Germline V gene data show CDR1 as MNHNS and CDR2 as SASEGT. CDR3 DNA: TGTGCCAGCAGTGAAAGGCCGGGATTAGCAGTTGAGCAGTTCTTC. It yields the protein CASSERPGLAVEQFF.

The chain has TRBV6-6 and TRBJ2-3; D is ambiguous. V lost 7 bases, J lost 4 bases, and 12 bases lay in between. The CDR3 runs to 13 residues. The V gene's germline CDR1 is MNHNY and CDR2 SVGAGI (reference sequence). DNA for the CDR3: TGTGCCAGCACCCCCATCCCCCCAGATACGCAGTATTTT. Protein: CASTPIPPDTQYF.

This sequence joins TRBV27 and TRBJ1-3; D call uncertain. The V and J ends lost 5 bases and 2 bases respectively, with 10 bases between them. Germline-derived CDR1 and CDR2 are MNHEY and SMNVEV (reference sequence). The CDR3 consists of 14 residues. CDR3 coding DNA: TGTGCCAGCAGTCCAGTTGGGGCTGGAAACACCATATATTTT. This codes for CASSPVGAGNTIYF.